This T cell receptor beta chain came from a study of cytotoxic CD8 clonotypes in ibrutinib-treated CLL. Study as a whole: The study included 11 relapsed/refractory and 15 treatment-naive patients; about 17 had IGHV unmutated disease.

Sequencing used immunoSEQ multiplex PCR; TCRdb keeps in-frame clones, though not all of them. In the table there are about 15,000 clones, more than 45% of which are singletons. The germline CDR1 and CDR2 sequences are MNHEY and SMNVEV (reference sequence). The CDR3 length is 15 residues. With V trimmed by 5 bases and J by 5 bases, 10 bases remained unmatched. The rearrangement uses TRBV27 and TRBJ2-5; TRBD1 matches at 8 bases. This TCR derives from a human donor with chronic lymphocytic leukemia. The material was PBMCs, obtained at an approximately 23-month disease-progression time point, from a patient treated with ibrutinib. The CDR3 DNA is TGTGCCAGCAGTCCCAGGACAGGGTCCCTGGAGACCCAGTACTTC. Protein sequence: CASSPRTGSLETQYF.